One sample yielded the 19 T cell receptor beta chains listed below, sequenced in a study of shared clonotypes between healthy human individuals. This table comes from immunoSEQ multiplex PCR, and its TCRdb copy is limited to in-frame clones, with some not included. The data contain 2 million to 2.5 million clones, approximately 93% of them singletons. Input material: naive CD4+ T cells from PBMCs. Subset of the sample: CD45RA+ positively selected. These TCRs come from a man between 18 and 35 years old in good health. Some clones in this sample may be carry-over from other donors' samples.

This clone was seen only a few times. The chain combines TRBV7-8 with TRBJ1-1; unclear D gene. The germline gives CDR1 SGHVS, CDR2 FQNEAQ. The CDR3 has 13 amino acids. Trimming shortened V by 2 bases and J by 6 bases, and 10 bases separated the two germline ends. The CDR3 DNA reads TGTGCCAGCAGCTTAAATCCCGCAGCTGAAGCTTTCTTT. Amino acid sequence: CASSLNPAAEAFF.

A remark on this clone: Other DNA sequences in the same sample also yield this CDR3. This chain uses TRBV28 with TRBJ1-2; TRBD1 is a possible D gene (5 bases). CDR3 length equals 12 residues. From germline, CDR1 is MDHEN and CDR2 SYDVKM. V lost 6 bases to trimming and J lost 4 bases, with 9 bases between them. The CDR3 sequence is CASSPGGYGYTF. The DNA of the CDR3 is TGTGCCAGCAGCCCCGGGGGCTATGGCTACACCTTC.

The chain joins TRBV5-1 to TRBJ1-1, with D perhaps matching TRBD1 (6 bases). V was cut by 4 bases and J by 2 bases, with 12 bases left in between. In germline, CDR1 is SGHRS, CDR2 YFSETQ. CDR3 length: 14 amino acids. The CDR3 loop reads CASSRGTFNTEAFF. Here the CDR3 DNA reads TGCGCCAGCAGCAGAGGGACATTTAACACTGAAGCTTTCTTT.

The chain employs TRBV6-5 and TRBJ1-2, with 9 bases lining up with TRBD1. The CDR3 has 14 residues. J gave up 6 bases and V 4 bases, and 6 bases lay outside the gene matches. CDR1 and CDR2 from the germline V gene are MNHEY and SVGAGI. CDR3 sequence: CASSFLTGGDGYTF. In DNA, the CDR3 is TGTGCCAGCAGTTTCCTGACAGGGGGAGATGGCTACACCTTC.

The gene calls are TRBV5-1 and TRBJ2-3; 7 bases fit TRBD2. CDR3 size: 14 residues. Per the germline V gene, CDR1 is SGHRS and CDR2 is YFSETQ. The ends lost 5 bases at V and 5 bases at J; junction bases unmatched: 8. For the CDR3, the DNA is TGCGCCAGCAGTGTCGGGAGGCTCATAGATACGCAGTATTTT. Protein: CASSVGRLIDTQYF.

Concerning this clone itself: The sample contains more than one DNA sequence encoding this CDR3. The chain combines TRBV11-2 with TRBJ2-1; 11 bases fit TRBD2. Germline-derived CDR1 and CDR2 are SGHAT and FQNNGV. With V trimmed by 5 bases and J by 4 bases, 4 bases remained unmatched. The length of the CDR3 is 15 residues. The CDR3 DNA reads as TGTGCCAGCAGCCTGGGACTAGCGGTTTACAATGAGCAGTTCTTC. Its protein product is CASSLGLAVYNEQFF.

This chain connects TRBV7-2 to TRBJ2-2, with a tentative D call TRBD1 (5 bases). CDR1 is SGHTA, CDR2 FQGNSA, per germline. Trimming left V 3 bases short and J 3 bases short, with 8 bases between. The CDR3 loop spans 14 amino acids. The DNA for the CDR3 is TGTGCCAGCAGCTTGGACACCCACACCGGGGAGCTGTTTTTT. This sequence encodes CASSLDTHTGELFF.

This chain joins TRBV5-1 and TRBJ2-7; D possibly corresponds to TRBD2 (5 bases). Germline CDR1 SGHRS, CDR2 YFSETQ. This CDR3 region has 15 residues. V lost 4 bases and J lost 0, with 14 bases in between. As DNA, the CDR3 is TGCGCCAGCAGCCTGGAGGACGGACGCTCCTACGAGCAGTACTTC. Protein sequence: CASSLEDGRSYEQYF.

The genes are TRBV2 and TRBJ2-2, with unresolved D. The CDR3 length is 13 residues. Trimming shortened V by 5 bases and J by 1 base, and 5 bases separated the two germline ends. The germline CDR1 and CDR2 sequences are SNHLY and FYNNEI. CDR3 coding DNA: TGTGCCAGCAGTTACAGGAACACCGGGGAGCTGTTTTTT. Translation: CASSYRNTGELFF.

On this clone: The same CDR3 also results from other DNA sequences found in this sample. Written as DNA, the CDR3 is TGCGCCAGCAGCTTGGAAGGACAGGGGAATCAGCCCCAGCATTTT. This sequence encodes CASSLEGQGNQPQHF. This chain connects TRBV5-1 to TRBJ1-5; TRBD1 agrees at 9 bases. CDR1 is SGHRS and CDR2 is YFSETQ in the germline V gene. The ends lost 0 bases at V and 4 bases at J; junction bases unmatched: 2. There are 15 residues in the CDR3.

The chain employs TRBV4-2 and TRBJ2-7; D remains ambiguous. The CDR3 contains 11 residues. V shed 3 bases and J shed 6 bases, with 6 bases lying between them. Per the germline V gene, CDR1 is LGHNA and CDR2 is YNFKEQ. The CDR3 loop is CASSQGIEQYF. Here the CDR3 DNA reads TGTGCCAGCAGCCAGGGTATCGAGCAGTACTTC.

A word on this clone: Within the sample, other DNA sequences also encode this same CDR3. The chain combines TRBV19 with TRBJ1-1, with a tentative D call TRBD1 (5 bases). The CDR3 contains 13 residues. V gave up 1 base and J gave up 5 bases, with 8 bases separating them. From germline, CDR1 is LNHDA and CDR2 SQIVND (reference sequence). CDR3 loop: CASSIGRGTEAFF. CDR3 DNA sequence: TGTGCCAGTAGTATAGGTCGGGGGACTGAAGCTTTCTTT.

The sample holds one count of this clone. The chain carries TRBV2 and TRBJ1-5; no definite D call. Germline V gives CDR1 SNHLY, CDR2 FYNNEI. CDR3 length: 14 amino acids. V was shortened by 6 bases and J by 4 bases, with 13 bases between the two germline ends. The DNA of the CDR3 is TGTGCCAGCAGCGGACCCGGTGCGAATCAGCCCCAGCATTTT. Translating gives CASSGPGANQPQHF.

The rearrangement joins TRBV28 to TRBJ2-1, with D maybe TRBD2 (7 bases). The V and J ends lost 5 bases and 1 base respectively, with 18 bases between them. The CDR3 loop spans 17 amino acids. Germline lookup yields CDR1 MDHEN and CDR2 SYDVKM. The CDR3 DNA reads TGTGCCAGCAGTACCAGGGGTGGGGAGGGGTCCTACAATGAGCAGTTCTTC. Translated, it gives CASSTRGGEGSYNEQFF.

The rearrangement joins TRBV9 to TRBJ2-7; TRBD2 aligns across 10 bases. The trim removed 0 bases at V and 1 base at J, leaving 7 bases unmatched. Germline-derived CDR1 and CDR2 are SGDLS and YYNGEE. There are 17 residues in the CDR3. The CDR3 sequence is CASSVESRTSGSYEQYF. DNA for the CDR3: TGTGCCAGCAGCGTAGAGTCGCGGACTAGCGGATCCTACGAGCAGTACTTC.

J is TRBJ2-1 and V is TRBV14; D is possibly TRBD2 (6 bases). Germline CDR1 reads SGHDN; CDR2 reads FVKESK. V lost 4 bases and J 8 bases, leaving 18 bases between the germline ends. The CDR3 extends over 15 amino acids. The CDR3 region is CASSPFQRAPYEQFF. The CDR3 DNA is TGTGCCAGCAGCCCCTTCCAGCGGGCCCCCTATGAGCAGTTCTTC.

Here the CDR3 reads CASIRSGAHGSSYEQYF. CDR3 DNA: TGTGCCAGCATACGTTCAGGGGCCCATGGTAGCTCCTACGAGCAGTACTTC. The V and J genes are TRBV7-9 and TRBJ2-7; TRBD1 might be the D (6 bases). Germline values: CDR1 SEHNR, CDR2 FQNEAQ (reference sequence). The CDR3 length is 17 residues. V lost 7 bases and J 0 bases, leaving 22 bases between the germline ends.

The rearrangement links TRBV9 to TRBJ2-3; perhaps TRBD1 as D (5 bases). Germline V lookup: CDR1 SGDLS, CDR2 YYNGEE. The CDR3 spans 14 residues. V was clipped by 2 bases and J by 0 bases, with 7 bases between them. The CDR3 nucleotides read TGTGCCAGCAGCGTGAAGGGGAGCACAGATACGCAGTATTTT. Its translation: CASSVKGSTDTQYF.

The V and J genes are TRBV5-1 and TRBJ2-3; D perhaps matches TRBD2 (5 bases). This CDR3 spans 17 amino acids. Germline CDR1 reads SGHRS; CDR2 reads YFSETQ. V lost 4 bases to trimming and J lost 0 bases, with 18 bases between them. CDR3 DNA: TGCGCCAGCAGCGCCCTCCCGGCGGGTACTAGCACAGATACGCAGTATTTT. Protein: CASSALPAGTSTDTQYF.